These T cell receptor beta chains were read from a single sample in a study of T cells after yellow fever vaccination. From the 5' RACE reads, TCRdb called clonotypes with MiXCR, one entry per CDR3 protein. This table has 620,000 or so distinct CDR3 sequences, 12% appearing once. Source: PBMCs, taken on the day of the yellow fever booster vaccination. All receptors derive from a man aged 25-45 years who received the YFV17D yellow fever vaccine. The CDR3 runs from the conserved cysteine through the conserved F or W. Each record gives: D gene, J gene, clone size, V gene, CDR3 DNA, CDR3 protein. The D gene is left open where the match is weak. Size is omitted from some rows. Given values are once, few, many or a class for expanded clones.

d_gene: NA; j_gene: TRBJ2-7; abundance: few; v_gene: TRBV11-1; CDR3nt: TGTGCCAGCAGCCTTCTGTCCTTTGTAGACACTACGAGCGTTGGGAAGCAGTACTTC; CDR3aa: CASSLLSFVDTTSVGKQYF
d_gene: TRBD2; j_gene: TRBJ2-1; abundance: few; v_gene: TRBV7-2; CDR3nt: TGTGCCAGCAGCCCCCCTCCCGGGACTAGCGGCTACAATGAGCAGTTCTTC; CDR3aa: CASSPPPGTSGYNEQFF
d_gene: TRBD1; j_gene: TRBJ2-1; abundance: NA; v_gene: TRBV19; CDR3nt: TGTGCCAGTACCTTGGGACAGGGCTACAATGAGCAGTTCTTC; CDR3aa: CASTLGQGYNEQFF
d_gene: TRBD1; j_gene: TRBJ2-2; abundance: NA; v_gene: TRBV30; CDR3nt: TGTGCCCGGGATTGGAAGGACAGGTCGAACACCGGGGAGCTGTTTTTT; CDR3aa: CARDWKDRSNTGELFF
d_gene: NA; j_gene: TRBJ2-1; abundance: NA; v_gene: TRBV5-1; CDR3nt: TGCGCCAGCTCGGGATCCGGGACCCTCTACAATGAGCAGTTCTTC; CDR3aa: CASSGSGTLYNEQFF
d_gene: NA; j_gene: TRBJ2-7; abundance: few; v_gene: TRBV29-1; CDR3nt: TGCAGCGCGGAGGGACCCCCTACCTACGAGCAGTACTTC; CDR3aa: CSAEGPPTYEQYF
d_gene: TRBD2; j_gene: TRBJ2-1; abundance: few; v_gene: TRBV19; CDR3nt: TGTGCCAGTAGTATTATTGGAGCGGGAGTCCTTGGGGAGCAGTTCTTC; CDR3aa: CASSIIGAGVLGEQFF
d_gene: NA; j_gene: TRBJ1-4; abundance: few; v_gene: TRBV5-4; CDR3nt: TGTGCCAGCAGCTTGGGCTTATTGGCTAATGAAAAACTGTTTTTT; CDR3aa: CASSLGLLANEKLFF
d_gene: NA; j_gene: TRBJ2-5; abundance: few; v_gene: TRBV20-1; CDR3nt: TGCAGTGCTGTGACCACTAATCAAGAGACCCAGTACTTC; CDR3aa: CSAVTTNQETQYF
d_gene: TRBD2; j_gene: TRBJ2-3; abundance: few; v_gene: TRBV20-1; CDR3nt: TGCAGTGCAACCACGGGACTAGCGCTTGGGGATACGCAGTATTTT; CDR3aa: CSATTGLALGDTQYF
d_gene: NA; j_gene: TRBJ1-5; abundance: few; v_gene: TRBV7-8; CDR3nt: TGTGCCAGCAGCTTAGACAGCCTCCAGCCCCAGCATTTT; CDR3aa: CASSLDSLQPQHF
d_gene: NA; j_gene: TRBJ1-6; abundance: NA; v_gene: TRBV3-1; CDR3nt: TGTGCCAGCAGGGGTCCAGGGAACCATTCACCCCTCCACTTT; CDR3aa: CASRGPGNHSPLHF
d_gene: NA; j_gene: TRBJ1-1; abundance: NA; v_gene: TRBV7-2; CDR3nt: TGTGCCAGCAGCCCCCCGGGTCGCGGCACTGAAGCTTTCTTT; CDR3aa: CASSPPGRGTEAFF
d_gene: TRBD2; j_gene: TRBJ2-5; abundance: NA; v_gene: TRBV6-1; CDR3nt: TGTGCCAGCAGTGTGTCTCTAGCGGAAGAGACCCAGTACTTC; CDR3aa: CASSVSLAEETQYF
d_gene: NA; j_gene: TRBJ2-4; abundance: few; v_gene: TRBV6-1; CDR3nt: TGTGCCAGCACTCCCCGGAAGTCGGCCAAAAACATTCAGTACTTC; CDR3aa: CASTPRKSAKNIQYF
d_gene: TRBD2; j_gene: TRBJ2-1; abundance: NA; v_gene: TRBV6-2/TRBV6-3; CDR3nt: TGTGCCAGCAGTCGGGCAGGGGTTCGAAGCGGGAGTGAGCAGTTCTTC; CDR3aa: CASSRAGVRSGSEQFF
d_gene: NA; j_gene: TRBJ1-3; abundance: NA; v_gene: TRBV10-3; CDR3nt: TGTGCCATCAGTGAGTCGACTCGTGGAAACACCATATATTTT; CDR3aa: CAISESTRGNTIYF
d_gene: NA; j_gene: TRBJ2-1; abundance: few; v_gene: TRBV11-3; CDR3nt: TGTGCCAGCAGCTTAGGAGTGGGGGCATACAATGAGCAGTTCTTC; CDR3aa: CASSLGVGAYNEQFF
d_gene: NA; j_gene: TRBJ2-1; abundance: NA; v_gene: TRBV6-5; CDR3nt: TGTGCCAGCAGTTACTCGAGTCAGGGATGGGATGAGCAGTTCTTC; CDR3aa: CASSYSSQGWDEQFF
d_gene: NA; j_gene: TRBJ2-7; abundance: few; v_gene: TRBV5-1; CDR3nt: TGCGCCAGCAGCTTGGAAGGGGGGAACTACGAGCAGTACTTC; CDR3aa: CASSLEGGNYEQYF
d_gene: TRBD1; j_gene: TRBJ2-7; abundance: NA; v_gene: TRBV20-1; CDR3nt: TGCAGTGCATCCATGACAGGGTTCGAGCAGTACTTC; CDR3aa: CSASMTGFEQYF
d_gene: NA; j_gene: TRBJ1-2; abundance: NA; v_gene: TRBV27; CDR3nt: TGTGCTTCAGGTGAGCGGACAGACAACTATGGCTACACCTTC; CDR3aa: CASGERTDNYGYTF
d_gene: NA; j_gene: TRBJ2-1; abundance: NA; v_gene: TRBV20-1; CDR3nt: TGCAGTGCAGACATCTTGGGAAAGAATTACAATGAGCAGTTCTTC; CDR3aa: CSADILGKNYNEQFF
d_gene: NA; j_gene: TRBJ2-7; abundance: few; v_gene: TRBV6-5; CDR3nt: TGTGCCAGCAGTTACTCGAAGACAGCGGGCTACGAGCAGTACTTC; CDR3aa: CASSYSKTAGYEQYF
d_gene: NA; j_gene: TRBJ2-7; abundance: few; v_gene: TRBV7-9; CDR3nt: TGTGCCAGCAGCTTTCTTGACGACTACGAGCAGTACTTC; CDR3aa: CASSFLDDYEQYF
d_gene: TRBD2; j_gene: TRBJ2-7; abundance: few; v_gene: TRBV29-1; CDR3nt: TGCAGCGCCTGGACTAGCGGTGACGAGCAGTACTTC; CDR3aa: CSAWTSGDEQYF
d_gene: NA; j_gene: TRBJ2-7; abundance: few; v_gene: TRBV7-9; CDR3nt: TGTGCCAGCAGCTCCACGGAGGGGGCCGAGATTTACGAGCAGTACTTC; CDR3aa: CASSSTEGAEIYEQYF
d_gene: NA; j_gene: TRBJ1-1; abundance: NA; v_gene: TRBV18; CDR3nt: TGTGCCAGCTCACCAGGTCTCGGTAACACTGAAGCTTTCTTT; CDR3aa: CASSPGLGNTEAFF
d_gene: TRBD1; j_gene: TRBJ2-3; abundance: few; v_gene: TRBV7-2; CDR3nt: TGTGCCAGCAGCTCGACAGGGCCTTCGCAGTATTTT; CDR3aa: CASSSTGPSQYF
d_gene: NA; j_gene: TRBJ2-4; abundance: NA; v_gene: TRBV20-1; CDR3nt: TGCAGTGCTAGGACCCGGGGAAACATGCAGTACTTC; CDR3aa: CSARTRGNMQYF
d_gene: NA; j_gene: TRBJ1-3; abundance: NA; v_gene: TRBV20-1; CDR3nt: TGCAGTGCTAGAGCCCCTGATCCTCCCTCTGGAAACACCATATATTTT; CDR3aa: CSARAPDPPSGNTIYF
d_gene: TRBD2; j_gene: TRBJ2-3; abundance: NA; v_gene: TRBV29-1; CDR3nt: TGCAGCGTTGAAGGACTAGCGGAGGCGCCAGATACGCAGTATTTT; CDR3aa: CSVEGLAEAPDTQYF
d_gene: NA; j_gene: TRBJ1-6; abundance: few; v_gene: TRBV7-2; CDR3nt: TGTGCCAGCAGCTATACTCCGTGGGTCGGTAATTCACCCCTCCACTTT; CDR3aa: CASSYTPWVGNSPLHF
d_gene: NA; j_gene: TRBJ2-7; abundance: NA; v_gene: TRBV20-1; CDR3nt: TGCAGTGCTGCCCCGCCCCAGGGCTACGAGCAGTACTTC; CDR3aa: CSAAPPQGYEQYF
d_gene: TRBD1; j_gene: TRBJ2-7; abundance: NA; v_gene: TRBV5-1; CDR3nt: TGCGCCAGCACCCCCGGGACAGGGTACCACGAGCAGTACTTC; CDR3aa: CASTPGTGYHEQYF
d_gene: NA; j_gene: TRBJ1-4; abundance: NA; v_gene: TRBV5-1; CDR3nt: TGCGCCAGCAGCTTGTTCGGGGGTGAAAAACTGTTTTTT; CDR3aa: CASSLFGGEKLFF
d_gene: NA; j_gene: TRBJ2-1; abundance: many; v_gene: TRBV4-2; CDR3nt: TGTGCCAGCAGCCAAGATATACAGGGTGGTGAGCAGTTCTTC; CDR3aa: CASSQDIQGGEQFF
d_gene: NA; j_gene: TRBJ2-1; abundance: NA; v_gene: TRBV30; CDR3nt: TGTGCCTGGGCTGCCGGGACCTACAATGAGCAGTTCTTC; CDR3aa: CAWAAGTYNEQFF
d_gene: TRBD2; j_gene: TRBJ2-7; abundance: many; v_gene: TRBV7-3; CDR3nt: TGTGCCAGCAGCCGCACTGGGGGGGACGCCTACGAGCAGTACTTC; CDR3aa: CASSRTGGDAYEQYF
d_gene: NA; j_gene: TRBJ2-1; abundance: few; v_gene: TRBV5-1; CDR3nt: TGCGCCAGCACCCCTACTGATATGAGGGCCACCTACAATGAGCAGTTCTTC; CDR3aa: CASTPTDMRATYNEQFF
d_gene: NA; j_gene: TRBJ2-2; abundance: few; v_gene: TRBV2; CDR3nt: TGTGCCAGCAGGCTCACCCCCCGAACCACTAACACCGGGGAGCTGTTTTTT; CDR3aa: CASRLTPRTTNTGELFF
d_gene: NA; j_gene: TRBJ2-1; abundance: NA; v_gene: TRBV10-2; CDR3nt: TGCGCCACCAGGGCGGGCGGTGATTACTACAATGAGCAGTTCTTC; CDR3aa: CATRAGGDYYNEQFF
d_gene: TRBD2; j_gene: TRBJ2-6; abundance: many; v_gene: TRBV20-1; CDR3nt: TGCAGTGCTGCTCCTCCTAGCGGGAGCTCCGGGGCCAACGTCCTGACTTTC; CDR3aa: CSAAPPSGSSGANVLTF
d_gene: NA; j_gene: TRBJ2-7; abundance: NA; v_gene: TRBV7-9; CDR3nt: TGTGCCAGCAGCTTAGGTTGGACAGTCTACGAGCAGTACTTC; CDR3aa: CASSLGWTVYEQYF
d_gene: NA; j_gene: TRBJ1-2; abundance: few; v_gene: TRBV30; CDR3nt: TGTGCCTGGAGTAGGGATGGGGACTATGGCTACACCTTC; CDR3aa: CAWSRDGDYGYTF
d_gene: TRBD2; j_gene: TRBJ2-7; abundance: few; v_gene: TRBV10-3; CDR3nt: TGTGCCATCAGTGCGGGACTAGCGGGATCTACCGAGCAGTACTTC; CDR3aa: CAISAGLAGSTEQYF
d_gene: NA; j_gene: TRBJ2-7; abundance: NA; v_gene: TRBV7-8; CDR3nt: TGTGCCAGCAGCTTGGACCGGGTCACGGCTTACGAGCAGTACTTC; CDR3aa: CASSLDRVTAYEQYF
d_gene: NA; j_gene: TRBJ1-3; abundance: few; v_gene: TRBV7-9; CDR3nt: TGTGCCAGCAGCCCCAGGGGAGGAAACACCATATATTTT; CDR3aa: CASSPRGGNTIYF
d_gene: TRBD2; j_gene: TRBJ2-1; abundance: NA; v_gene: TRBV20-1; CDR3nt: TGCACTCGGATACAAATAGCGGGAGGGGGGTACAATGAGCAGTTCTTC; CDR3aa: CTRIQIAGGGYNEQFF
d_gene: NA; j_gene: TRBJ1-6; abundance: few; v_gene: TRBV13; CDR3nt: TGTGCCAGCGAGGCCCATAATTCACCCCTCCACTTT; CDR3aa: CASEAHNSPLHF
d_gene: TRBD2; j_gene: TRBJ2-7; abundance: NA; v_gene: TRBV7-3; CDR3nt: TGTGCCAGCAGCTTGGTGGTAGCGGGAGACTACGAGCAGTACTTC; CDR3aa: CASSLVVAGDYEQYF
d_gene: TRBD1; j_gene: TRBJ1-4; abundance: few; v_gene: TRBV5-4; CDR3nt: TGTGCCAGCAGCGCAGGACAGGGCACTAATGAAAAACTGTTTTTT; CDR3aa: CASSAGQGTNEKLFF
d_gene: NA; j_gene: TRBJ2-7; abundance: few; v_gene: TRBV20-1; CDR3nt: TGCAGTGCTAGAGATCTGGCCATGGAGTACGAGCAGTACTTC; CDR3aa: CSARDLAMEYEQYF
d_gene: TRBD2; j_gene: TRBJ2-1; abundance: few; v_gene: TRBV20-1; CDR3nt: TGCAGTGCCGTCAGCGGGATAGGTTACAATGAGCAGTTCTTC; CDR3aa: CSAVSGIGYNEQFF
d_gene: NA; j_gene: TRBJ2-7; abundance: NA; v_gene: TRBV7-9; CDR3nt: TGTGCCAGCAGCTTAACCGCAAATTATGGGTCCAGCGAGCAGTACTTC; CDR3aa: CASSLTANYGSSEQYF
d_gene: TRBD1; j_gene: TRBJ2-5; abundance: NA; v_gene: TRBV7-2; CDR3nt: TGTGCCAGCAGCTTAGTCACAGGGGTGCGGGAGACCCAGTACTTC; CDR3aa: CASSLVTGVRETQYF
d_gene: NA; j_gene: TRBJ2-7; abundance: NA; v_gene: TRBV6-1; CDR3nt: TGTGCCAGCAGTCGTCTTGGCGGGTCCTTTCCCTACGAGCAGTACTTC; CDR3aa: CASSRLGGSFPYEQYF
d_gene: NA; j_gene: TRBJ1-3; abundance: few; v_gene: TRBV11-2; CDR3nt: TGTGCCAGCAGCCCCCCCGGGGTCACGGGAAACACCATATATTTT; CDR3aa: CASSPPGVTGNTIYF
d_gene: NA; j_gene: TRBJ1-1; abundance: few; v_gene: TRBV16; CDR3nt: TGTGCCAGCAGCCAATTAGTGAACACTGAAGCTTTCTTT; CDR3aa: CASSQLVNTEAFF
d_gene: TRBD2; j_gene: TRBJ2-1; abundance: NA; v_gene: TRBV20-1; CDR3nt: TGCAGTGCTCCCGGGCTAGCGGGTCTCTACAATGAGCAGTTCTTC; CDR3aa: CSAPGLAGLYNEQFF